This TCR beta chain is from a study of OX40 agonist ivuxolimab in advanced cancers. Regarding the study as a whole: Certain nonresponders additionally had low normalized T-cell clonal expansion. Relative to CD4+ cells, CD8+ T cells on average had more expanded clones. The CD4+ and CD8+ T cells in the blood had expanded clonally by week 6 at 0.1 to 3.0 mg/kg.

Data came from immunoSEQ multiplex PCR; TCRdb stores just in-frame clones and leaves some out. The repertoire consists of around 84,000 clones, with over 85% occurring once and the leading ten covering more than 9.5%. With 0 bases removed from V and 4 bases from J, the gap between germline ends came to 17 bases. Germline CDR1 is SGDLS and CDR2 is YYNGEE. The CDR3 consists of 17 residues. Excluded were patients having autoimmune disease history or systemic immunosuppression. As concerns this clone: No antigen is known for it.

The source is an adult with an advanced solid tumor such as melanoma, head and neck, liver or kidney cancer. This sample comprised CD4+ or CD8+ T cells sorted from blood, obtained in a trial of the OX40 agonist ivuxolimab. The chain combines TRBV9 with TRBJ2-1, with TRBD2 as a possible D gene (5 bases). CDR3 amino acids: CASSVGSSPPGYNEQFF. DNA of the CDR3: TGTGCCAGCAGCGTAGGTTCTAGCCCCCCGGGGTACAATGAGCAGTTCTTC.